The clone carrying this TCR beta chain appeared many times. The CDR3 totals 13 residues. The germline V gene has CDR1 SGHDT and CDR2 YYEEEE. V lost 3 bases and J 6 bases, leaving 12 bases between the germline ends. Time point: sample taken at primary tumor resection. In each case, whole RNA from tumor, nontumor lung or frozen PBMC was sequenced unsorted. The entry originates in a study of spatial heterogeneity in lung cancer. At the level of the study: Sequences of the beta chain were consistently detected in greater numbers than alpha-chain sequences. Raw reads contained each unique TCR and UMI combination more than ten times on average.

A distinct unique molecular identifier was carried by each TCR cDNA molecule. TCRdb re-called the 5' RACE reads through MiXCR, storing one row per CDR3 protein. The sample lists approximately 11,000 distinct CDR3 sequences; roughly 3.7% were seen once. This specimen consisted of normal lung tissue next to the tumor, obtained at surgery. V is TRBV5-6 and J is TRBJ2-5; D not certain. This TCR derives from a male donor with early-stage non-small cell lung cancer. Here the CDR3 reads CASSSLIEKTQYF. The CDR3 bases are TGTGCCAGCAGCTCCCTCATAGAAAAGACCCAGTACTTC.